The clone carrying this T cell receptor (beta chain) was observed at least ten times. The time point denotes: newly diagnosed GD, antithyroid drugs for less than 3 months. Construction of the TCR library relied on RNA isolated from PBMCs. Clinicians diagnosed Graves' disease using American Thyroid Association guidelines. V lost 6 bases and J 4 bases, leaving 18 bases between the germline ends. The CDR3 has 15 amino acids. Germline V lookup: CDR1 SGHVS, CDR2 FQNEAQ. To make TCR beta libraries, researchers used iRepertoire HTBI primers and Arm-PCR of CDR3 regions. TCRdb independently ran MiXCR on the multiplex PCR reads; one entry per CDR3 protein. The repertoire holds a few hundred thousand distinct CDR3 sequences, 13% seen once, with 10% in the top ten. This record comes from a study of regulatory T cells in long-lasting Graves disease. The same data also went into a second study, on T cells in Graves' hyperthyroidism and ophthalmopathy. According to that study: Exclusion followed for patients with uncontrolled infection, other autoimmune disease, pregnancy or lactation.

This specimen was peripheral blood mononuclear cells (PBMCs), taken at new diagnosis, from a patient treated with antithyroid drugs. This clonotype originated in a man aged 25-45 years with Graves disease. The V and J genes are TRBV7-8 and TRBJ2-5; D might be TRBD2 (5 bases). CDR3 loop: CASSLQRAGGETQYF. The CDR3 region has the DNA TGTGCCAGCAGTCTACAGAGGGCAGGAGGAGAGACCCAGTACTTC.